This entry is about one T cell receptor (beta chain). What it binds is unknown. PCR was performed using 60 Vbeta and 13 Jbeta primers. Data came from immunoSEQ multiplex PCR; TCRdb stores just in-frame clones and leaves some out. The sample contains over 200,000 clones, roughly 84% of which appear only once. The CDR3 spans 18 residues. The germline gives CDR1 ENHRY, CDR2 SYGVKD. Losses at the gene ends were 7 bases for V and 0 bases for J; bases not matched to a gene: 14. This entry belongs to a study of cytomegalovirus exposure and HLA in healthy donors. General study findings and limits: The investigators catalogued 164 TCR beta chains as cytomegalovirus-associated. High specificity and sensitivity for cytomegalovirus status were reported for the classifier.

Sequencing was performed on PBMCs. This chain links TRBV10-3 with TRBJ2-3, with 9 nucleotides matching TRBD2. The sequence derives from a human donor in good health. CDR3 region: CAITSGGQRGASTDTQYF. In DNA form, the CDR3 reads TGTGCCATCACCTCCGGTGGACAGCGGGGGGCTAGCACAGATACGCAGTATTTT.